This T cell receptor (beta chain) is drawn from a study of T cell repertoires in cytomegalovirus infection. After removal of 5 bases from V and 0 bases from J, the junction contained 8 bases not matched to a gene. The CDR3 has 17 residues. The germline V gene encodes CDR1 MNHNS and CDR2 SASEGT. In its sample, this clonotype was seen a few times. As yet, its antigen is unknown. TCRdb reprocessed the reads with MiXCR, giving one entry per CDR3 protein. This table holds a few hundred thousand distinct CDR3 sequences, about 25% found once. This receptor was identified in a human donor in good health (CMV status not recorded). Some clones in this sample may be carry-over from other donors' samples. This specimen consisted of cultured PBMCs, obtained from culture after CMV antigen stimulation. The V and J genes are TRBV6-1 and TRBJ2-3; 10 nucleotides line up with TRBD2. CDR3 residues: CASSPFRTSGSTDTQYF. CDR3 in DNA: TGTGCCAGCAGTCCCTTCCGGACTAGCGGTAGCACAGATACGCAGTATTTT.